The sequence of this TCR beta chain was determined in a study of synovial regulatory T cells in juvenile arthritis. Across the study: One patient received methotrexate plus infliximab; one lacked treatment information.

Study results and caveats: CDR3 overlap with synovial Tregs was higher for iaTregs than other blood Tregs.

Eleven-patient cohort: some 11 active juvenile idiopathic arthritis patients, 3 polyarticular, 8 oligoarticular. Patients were aged median 11.6 years with disease lasting median about 7 years. The CDR3 runs 15 residues. The DNA is unrecorded. The germline V gene has CDR1 LNHDA and CDR2 SQIVND (reference sequence). This clone registers medium-sized (0.01 to 0.1%) by frequency. What it binds is unknown. The assay was immunoSEQ multiplex PCR, and TCRdb's table has in-frame clones only and misses some. The table lists fewer than 9,000 clones. The sequencing sample was made of Treg cells from blood. As for subset: remaining (HLA-DR-negative) circulating blood Treg cells. This TCR derives from a donor younger than 35 with juvenile idiopathic arthritis. The V and J genes are TRBV19 and TRBJ1-5. The CDR3 region is CASSIVAPSNQPQHF.